The 15 T cell receptor beta chains in this list originate from one sample, sequenced in a study of T cells in Graves' hyperthyroidism and ophthalmopathy. Authors of the study amplified TCR beta CDR3 regions from RNA transcripts. HTBI primers were used for first-round RT-PCR of the TCR CDR3. TCRdb reanalysed the multiplex PCR reads using MiXCR and keeps one entry per CDR3 protein. The sample lists around 610,000 distinct CDR3 sequences, approximately 14% seen once, with about 4% in the top ten. Material: blood. The source of these receptors is a woman in her thirties or forties with Graves' ophthalmopathy.

CDR3: CASSVGRADTGELFF. In nucleotides, the CDR3 is TGTGCCAGTAGTGTCGGGAGGGCGGACACCGGGGAGCTGTTTTTT. This chain joins TRBV19 and TRBJ2-2; 8 positions match TRBD2. This CDR3 is 15 amino acids long. Per the germline V gene, CDR1 is LNHDA and CDR2 is SQIVND (reference sequence). Trimming removed 5 bases from V and 3 bases from J; junction bases left unmatched: 5.

This clonotype was seen many times. The CDR3 DNA reads TGCAGCGTTGAAGAGGAGACAGGGGGGGCCTACGAGCAGTACTTC. Amino acids: CSVEEETGGAYEQYF. This chain joins TRBV29-1 and TRBJ2-7; TRBD1 matches at 9 bases. From germline, CDR1 is SQVTM and CDR2 ANQGSEA. The CDR3 totals 15 residues. J gave up 2 bases and V 0 bases, and 5 bases lay outside the gene matches.

Many counts were recorded for this clonotype. CDR3 amino acids: CAISGGAYEQYF. CDR3 nucleotide sequence: TGTGCCATCAGTGGGGGGGCCTACGAGCAGTACTTC. This chain joins TRBV10-3 and TRBJ2-7; weak D call: TRBD2 (6 bases). The germline gives CDR1 ENHRY, CDR2 SYGVKD. The CDR3 length is 12 residues. Trimming removed 4 bases from V and 2 bases from J, with 6 bases in between.

This clonotype was counted ten times or more. The chain is built from TRBV12-3 or TRBV12-4 and TRBJ2-7, with 7 bases matching TRBD2. There are 15 residues in the CDR3. J was trimmed by 6 bases and V by 6 bases; bases with no gene match: 14. CDR3 region: CASRPGLPTTGEQYF. Written as DNA, the CDR3 is TGTGCCAGCAGGCCGGGACTACCAACTACGGGCGAGCAGTACTTC.

This clonotype came up many times. The CDR3 DNA reads as TGTGCCTGGAGCTACGGAGGGGGCAAAGAGCAGTACTTC. Amino acids: CAWSYGGGKEQYF. The rearrangement joins TRBV30 to TRBJ2-7; TRBD1 is a possible D gene (7 bases). The V and J ends lost 3 bases and 7 bases respectively, with 16 bases between them. CDR3 length equals 13 residues. CDR1 is GTSNPN, CDR2 SVGIG, per germline (reference sequence).

At least ten counts were recorded for this clonotype. The chain couples TRBV28 to TRBJ2-7, with D tentatively TRBD1 or TRBD2 (5 bases each). The CDR3 is made up of 14 amino acids. Per the germline V gene, CDR1 is MDHEN and CDR2 is SYDVKM. The ends were cut back, 2 bases at V and 3 bases at J, with 11 bases in the middle. CDR3 DNA: TGTGCCAGCAGTTTAAGTCCGAGGGGCTACGAGCAGTACTTC. Encoded protein: CASSLSPRGYEQYF. The full variable domain, with the rest looked up from reference TRBV28 and TRBJ2-7, is DVKVTQSSRYLVKRTGEKVFLECVQDMDHENMFWYRQDPGLGLRLIYFSYDVKMKEKGDIPEGYSVSREKKERFSLILESASTNQTSMYLCASSLSPRGYEQYFGPGTRLTVT.

This clonotype was recorded at least ten times. This chain links TRBV6-5 with TRBJ2-2; D may be TRBD1 or TRBD2 (5 bases each). The CDR3 is 14 amino acids. V was shortened by 2 bases and J by 7 bases, with 11 bases between the two germline ends. Germline V gene lookup returns CDR1 MNHEY and CDR2 SVGAGI. CDR3: CASSYVPGSGELFF. CDR3 bases: TGTGCCAGCAGTTACGTTCCAGGGAGCGGGGAGCTGTTTTTT.

This clonotype was detected many times. J is TRBJ2-5 and V is TRBV12-3 or TRBV12-4; D unresolved. This CDR3 is 15 amino acids long. V gave up 3 bases and J gave up 2 bases, with 13 bases separating them. The CDR3 DNA is TGTGCCAGCAGTTTTCGCGTTCGTTTGCAAGAGACCCAGTACTTC. It codes for CASSFRVRLQETQYF.

The chain combines TRBV28 with TRBJ2-7; 10 nucleotides line up with TRBD2. Germline V lookup: CDR1 MDHEN, CDR2 SYDVKM. V lost 1 base, J lost 0 bases, and 6 bases stayed unmatched. The CDR3 has 17 amino acids. CDR3: CASSLYGTSDSSYEQYF. Written as DNA, the CDR3 is TGTGCCAGCAGTTTATACGGGACTAGCGACAGCTCCTACGAGCAGTACTTC. The full variable domain, with the rest looked up from reference TRBV28 and TRBJ2-7, is DVKVTQSSRYLVKRTGEKVFLECVQDMDHENMFWYRQDPGLGLRLIYFSYDVKMKEKGDIPEGYSVSREKKERFSLILESASTNQTSMYLCASSLYGTSDSSYEQYFGPGTRLTVT.

This clonotype has a handful of counts. The chain combines TRBV12-3 or TRBV12-4 with TRBJ2-7, with TRBD2 identical over 12 bases. With 3 bases clipped from V and 12 bases from J, the junction kept 6 bases outside the gene matches. CDR3 length equals 13 residues. CDR3 amino acids: CASSFLLAGGLYF. In DNA form, the CDR3 reads TGTGCCAGCAGTTTCCTTCTAGCGGGAGGGCTGTACTTC.

This clonotype has more than one count but fewer than ten. V usage is TRBV6-5 and J usage is TRBJ2-3; 11 bases line up with TRBD2. The CDR3 is 15 amino acids. J gave up 4 bases and V 4 bases, and 4 bases lay outside the gene matches. Per germline, CDR1 MNHEY and CDR2 SVGAGI. This CDR3 reads CASSLAGGPADTQYF. The CDR3 DNA reads TGTGCCAGCAGTTTAGCGGGAGGGCCCGCAGATACGCAGTATTTT.

The sample holds many counts of this clonotype. This rearrangement joins TRBV29-1 to TRBJ1-1, with D tentatively TRBD1 (5 bases). V gave up 4 bases and J gave up 1 base, with 16 bases separating them. CDR3 length: 15 amino acids. Per the germline V gene, CDR1 is SQVTM and CDR2 is ANQGSEA. CDR3 loop: CSVVRLQGANTEAFF. The DNA for the CDR3 is TGCAGCGTTGTTCGCCTCCAGGGAGCGAACACTGAAGCTTTCTTT.

This clonotype was detected ten times or more. V usage is TRBV27 and J usage is TRBJ2-7; D is unresolved. The V end lost 0 bases, the J end lost 4 bases, and 10 bases lay between the germline ends. The CDR3 consists of 14 residues. Germline values: CDR1 MNHEY, CDR2 SMNVEV (reference sequence). This CDR3 is CASSLSRQSYEQYF. As DNA, the CDR3 is TGTGCCAGCAGTTTATCTAGGCAGTCATACGAGCAGTACTTC.

The chain employs TRBV6-1 and TRBJ2-7; TRBD2 aligns across 11 bases. CDR3 size: 16 residues. V was clipped by 4 bases and J by 0 bases; unmatched bases: 5. From germline, CDR1 is MNHNS and CDR2 SASEGT. CDR3 nucleotide sequence: TGTGCCAGCAGTGGACTAGCGGGGCTAAGCTCCTACGAGCAGTACTTC. It is translated as CASSGLAGLSSYEQYF.

This clonotype appeared many times. As DNA, the CDR3 is TGTGCCAGCTTGACTGAGGATGGCTACACCTTC. Protein: CASLTEDGYTF. The chain carries TRBV6-1 and TRBJ1-2; D remains ambiguous. The germline V and J ends were trimmed by 8 bases and 6 bases, with 10 bases remaining between them. The length of the CDR3 is 11 residues. Germline lookup yields CDR1 MNHNS and CDR2 SASEGT.